This T cell receptor (beta chain) was found in a study of shared clonotypes between healthy human individuals. Study at large: Contributing individuals were two females and a few males aged 18 to 49.

CDR3 length: 16 amino acids. In germline, CDR1 is SEHNR, CDR2 FQNEAQ (reference sequence). The trim removed 2 bases at V and 1 base at J, leaving 6 bases unmatched. As to this clone: No antigen is known for it.

Study results and caveats: Non-shared clonotypes were found to have lower generation probabilities than the clonotypes that were shared by all four of the sorted-subset donors. Shared clonotypes: approximately 5.3% naive CD4, around 3.4% naive CD8, about 2.5% memory CD4, 0.35% to 0.5% memory CD8.

Naive CD8 cells, CD45RO-negative and positively selected for CCR7, excluded terminally differentiated effector memory CD45RA+ cells. All of the donors resided in Nashville, Tennessee, and each was a Caucasian adult. Some clones are missing from TCRdb's copy, which holds only in-frame ones; the method was immunoSEQ multiplex PCR. The sample yields 2 million or so clones, 85% to 95% seen once. The clonotype was recovered from a man aged 18-30 years in good health. This chain connects TRBV7-9 to TRBJ1-1; 8 bases fit TRBD1. What was sequenced was naive CD8+ T cells sorted from blood. In DNA, the CDR3 is TGTGCCAGCAGCTTACACCTCGGACAGGGGAACACTGAAGCTTTCTTT. Amino acids: CASSLHLGQGNTEAFF.